This passage covers 17 T cell receptor beta chains from one sample sequenced in a study of CD8 T cells in Susac syndrome. Random hexamers were used to reverse transcribe an amount of about 0.45 to 1 ug RNA. MiXCR, applied by TCRdb to the immunoSEQ multiplex PCR reads, yields one record per CDR3 protein. Of some 120,000 distinct CDR3 sequences listed, roughly 94% are singletons. The sample comprised CD4+ T cells from PBMCs. These receptors originate from a human donor in good health.

This clonotype was counted only a few times. The chain joins TRBV30 to TRBJ2-7; D ambiguous. The CDR3 loop spans 13 amino acids. V was pared by 4 bases and J by 5 bases, with 15 bases between. CDR1 and CDR2 (germline): GTSNPN, SVGIG (reference sequence). CDR3 loop: CAWMPAALHEQYF. The CDR3 bases are TGTGCCTGGATGCCAGCAGCACTTCACGAGCAGTACTTC.

The chain uses TRBV6-2 or TRBV6-3 and TRBJ2-7; D assignment may be TRBD1 or TRBD2 (5 bases each). Germline V CDR1 and CDR2: MNHEY, SVGEGT. V shed 8 bases and J shed 6 bases, with 8 bases lying between them. CDR3 size: 10 residues. The CDR3 DNA reads as TGTGCCAGCTCGAGGGGCGAGCAGTACTTC. It encodes CASSRGEQYF.

Concerning this clonotype: The junction does not match germline at one end; this may be a read error. The V call is TRBV30, the J call TRBJ1-5; D unresolved. The CDR3 contains 13 residues. CDR1 GTSNPN and CDR2 SVGIG come from the germline V gene (reference sequence). The CDR3 DNA follows: TGTGCCTGGAGTAGGGATAGCAATCAGCCCCAACATTTT. It encodes CAWSRDSNQPQHF.

CDR3 bases: TGTGCCAGCAGCTTATCCGGGCTAGCCAAAAACATTCAGTACTTC. Its translation is CASSLSGLAKNIQYF. The chain recombines TRBV7-2 with TRBJ2-4; D call uncertain. The V gene's germline CDR1 is SGHTA and CDR2 FQGNSA. The CDR3 runs to 15 residues. V lost 2 bases to trimming and J lost 0 bases, with 8 bases between them.

This clonotype appeared a single time. The rearrangement uses TRBV5-6 and TRBJ1-2; 8 nucleotides align to TRBD1. V was pared by 3 bases and J by 7 bases, with 11 bases of the junction left unmatched. The germline CDR1 and CDR2 sequences are SGHDT and YYEEEE. This CDR3 is built from 15 residues. In nucleotides, the CDR3 is TGTGCCAGCAGCTCTCCAGGGGGCAGAATCTTTGGCTACACCTTC. Its protein is CASSSPGGRIFGYTF.

This clonotype showed up just a few times. The chain combines TRBV5-6 with TRBJ2-5; the match to TRBD1 covers 8 bases. Germline CDR1 reads SGHDT; CDR2 reads YYEEEE. This CDR3 comprises 14 residues. The V segment lost 3 bases and the J segment 5 bases; nucleotides outside the gene matches: 6. The CDR3 loop is CASSSKTGAETQYF. CDR3 nucleotide sequence: TGTGCCAGCAGCTCCAAGACAGGGGCTGAGACCCAGTACTTC. Full variable domain (remainder filled in from reference TRBV5-6 and TRBJ2-5): DAGVTQSPTHLIKTRGQQVTLRCSPKSGHDTVSWYQQALGQGPQFIFQYYEEEERQRGNFPDRFSGHQFPNYSSELNVNALLLGDSALYLCASSSKTGAETQYFGPGTRLLVL.

The V call is TRBV3-1, the J call TRBJ2-7, with D hard to call. The ends were cut back, 0 bases at V and 1 base at J, with 1 base in the middle. The CDR3 extends over 12 amino acids. Germline values: CDR1 LGHDT, CDR2 YNNKEL (reference sequence). CDR3 loop: CASSQDSYEQYF. The CDR3 bases are TGTGCCAGCAGCCAAGATTCCTACGAGCAGTACTTC.

V and J are TRBV11-2 and TRBJ2-2; D remains unclear. This CDR3 is 13 amino acids long. Germline CDR1 and CDR2: SGHAT and FQNNGV. V lost 2 bases and J 6 bases, leaving 7 bases between the germline ends. CDR3 DNA sequence: TGTGCCAGCAGCTTATCCAGGCCCGGGGAGCTGTTTTTT. Residues: CASSLSRPGELFF. Based on the CDR3 plus reference TRBV11-2 and TRBJ2-2, the full variable domain is EAGVAQSPRYKIIEKRQSVAFWCNPISGHATLYWYQQILGQGPKLLIQFQNNGVVDDSQLPKDRFSAERLKGVDSTLKIQPAKLEDSAVYLCASSLSRPGELFFGEGSRLTVL.

The chain couples TRBV7-9 to TRBJ2-7; possible D gene TRBD2, 5 bases. The CDR3 runs to 14 residues. Germline CDR1 and CDR2: SEHNR and FQNEAQ (reference sequence). Trimming left V 1 base short and J 4 bases short, with 11 bases between. The DNA of the CDR3 is TGTGCCAGCAGCTTAGGAGGGAGCGGATACGAGCAGTACTTC. Translating it yields CASSLGGSGYEQYF.

This chain joins TRBV3-1 and TRBJ2-5; a weak D match, TRBD2 (6 bases). Trimming shortened V by 4 bases and J by 8 bases, and 17 bases separated the two germline ends. The germline CDR1 and CDR2 sequences are LGHDT and YNNKEL (reference sequence). This CDR3 is built from 14 residues. CDR3 bases: TGTGCCAGCAGCCCCCGGGACTCCCTAACAACCCAGTACTTC. This codes for CASSPRDSLTTQYF.

The V call is TRBV6-2 or TRBV6-3, the J call TRBJ2-1; a weak D match, TRBD2 (7 bases). V was clipped by 8 bases and J by 7 bases, with 27 bases between them. This CDR3 region has 17 residues. Germline-derived CDR1 and CDR2 are MNHEY and SVGEGT. The CDR3 nucleotides are TGTGCCAGCGCTAGTCGGGGGGCGGGAGTTAACGGGAATGAGCAGTTCTTC. As protein: CASASRGAGVNGNEQFF.

This chain links TRBV25-1 with TRBJ2-2; 14 bases are shared with TRBD2. This CDR3 contains 18 residues. V was clipped by 10 bases and J by 3 bases; unmatched bases: 13. The germline V gene encodes CDR1 MGHDK and CDR2 SYGVNS. The CDR3, as DNA: TGTGCCACTTCATGGGGACTAGCGGGAGAGAGGGACACCGGGGAGCTGTTTTTT. This gives the protein CATSWGLAGERDTGELFF.

The genes are TRBV13 and TRBJ2-7, with D possibly TRBD1 on 5 matching bases. The germline V gene encodes CDR1 PRHDT and CDR2 FYEKMQ (reference sequence). There are 13 residues in the CDR3. The germline V and J ends were trimmed by 3 bases and 3 bases, with 9 bases remaining between them. The CDR3: CASSLRTGYEQYF. CDR3 nucleotides: TGTGCCAGCAGCTTGCGTACAGGCTACGAGCAGTACTTC.

This chain's CDR3 is CATSARDRVGETQYF. CDR3 DNA sequence: TGTGCCACCAGTGCCCGGGACAGGGTGGGAGAGACCCAGTACTTC. The chain links TRBV24-1 to TRBJ2-5; 9 nucleotides align to TRBD1. The CDR3 is made up of 15 amino acids. V lost 5 bases, J lost 4 bases, and 7 bases stayed unmatched. From germline, CDR1 is KGHDR and CDR2 SFDVKD.

J is TRBJ1-2 and V is TRBV20-1, with D unclear. The CDR3 is made up of 11 amino acids. Germline lookup yields CDR1 DFQATT and CDR2 SNEGSKA (reference sequence). V lost 1 base to trimming and J lost 4 bases, with 4 bases between them. CDR3 coding DNA: TGCAGTGCTAGAGGGCGCTATGGCTACACCTTC. The encoded protein is CSARGRYGYTF.

The chain carries TRBV29-1 and TRBJ2-2; TRBD2 matches 9 bases. Germline V gene lookup returns CDR1 SQVTM and CDR2 ANQGSEA. The CDR3 totals 16 residues. Germline trimming cut 4 bases from V and 4 bases from J; bases unmatched to any gene: 10. The CDR3 here is CSVGGGLAGSTGELFF. DNA for the CDR3: TGCAGCGTTGGGGGGGGGCTAGCGGGATCCACCGGGGAGCTGTTTTTT.

The chain couples TRBV7-9 to TRBJ2-1; 13 nucleotides agree with TRBD2. Germline-derived CDR1 and CDR2 are SEHNR and FQNEAQ (reference sequence). There are 16 residues in the CDR3. V was clipped by 6 bases and J by 6 bases; unmatched bases: 8. CDR3 nucleotides: TGTGCCAGCAGTTTTGTAACTAGCGGGAGGGCCAATGAGCAGTTCTTC. Translating it yields CASSFVTSGRANEQFF. Using reference TRBV7-9 and TRBJ2-1 for the parts outside the CDR3, the full variable domain is DTGVSQNPRHKITKRGQNVTFRCDPISEHNRLYWYRQTLGQGPEFLTYFQNEAQLEKSRLLSDRFSAERPKGSFSTLEIQRTEQGDSAMYLCASSFVTSGRANEQFFGPGTRLTVL.